The count of the clone carrying this T cell receptor beta chain is one. The antigen remains undetermined. Time point in this sample: blood 4 weeks post-SBRT, at nephrectomy. Treatment in this sample: 15 Gy SBRT to primary tumor, nephrectomy 4 weeks later. Nephrectomy followed 15 Gy stereotactic body radiation by 4 weeks. The source of the sample is a study of radiation and T cells in renal cell carcinoma. Points from the study as a whole: Baseline intratumoral clonotype presence is unknown without pretreatment biopsies. Top tumor clonotypes rose in blood 2 weeks post-radiation, then contracted.

Assay: immunoSEQ multiplex PCR; the TCRdb copy retains only in-frame clones and omits some. The sample has roughly 86,000 clones; around four fifths are singletons. J was trimmed by 3 bases and V by 5 bases; bases with no gene match: 11. The CDR3 sequence is 19 residues long. CDR1 and CDR2 (germline): LNHNV, YYDKDF (reference sequence). The source material was blood, sampled from a patient whose treatment included radiotherapy and nephrectomy. The chain combines TRBV15 with TRBJ2-3; 16 bases match TRBD2. The receptor was isolated from a man in his fifties with renal cell carcinoma. In DNA form, the CDR3 reads TGTGCCACCAGCCCGGGACTAGCGGGAGGGCCGTTTTCGACAGATACGCAGTATTTT. Residues: CATSPGLAGGPFSTDTQYF.